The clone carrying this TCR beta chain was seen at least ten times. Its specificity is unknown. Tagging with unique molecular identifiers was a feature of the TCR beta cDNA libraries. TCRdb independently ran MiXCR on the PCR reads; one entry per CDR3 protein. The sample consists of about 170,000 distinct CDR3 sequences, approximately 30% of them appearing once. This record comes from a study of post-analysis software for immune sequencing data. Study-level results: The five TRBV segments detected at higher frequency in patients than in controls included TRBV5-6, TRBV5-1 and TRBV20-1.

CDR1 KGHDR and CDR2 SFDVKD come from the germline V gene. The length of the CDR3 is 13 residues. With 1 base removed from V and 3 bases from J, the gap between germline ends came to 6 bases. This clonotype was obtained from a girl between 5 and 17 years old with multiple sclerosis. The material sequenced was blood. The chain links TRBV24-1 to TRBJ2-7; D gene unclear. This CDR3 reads CATSDFYSYEQYF. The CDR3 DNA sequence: TGTGCCACCAGTGATTTCTACAGCTACGAGCAGTACTTC.